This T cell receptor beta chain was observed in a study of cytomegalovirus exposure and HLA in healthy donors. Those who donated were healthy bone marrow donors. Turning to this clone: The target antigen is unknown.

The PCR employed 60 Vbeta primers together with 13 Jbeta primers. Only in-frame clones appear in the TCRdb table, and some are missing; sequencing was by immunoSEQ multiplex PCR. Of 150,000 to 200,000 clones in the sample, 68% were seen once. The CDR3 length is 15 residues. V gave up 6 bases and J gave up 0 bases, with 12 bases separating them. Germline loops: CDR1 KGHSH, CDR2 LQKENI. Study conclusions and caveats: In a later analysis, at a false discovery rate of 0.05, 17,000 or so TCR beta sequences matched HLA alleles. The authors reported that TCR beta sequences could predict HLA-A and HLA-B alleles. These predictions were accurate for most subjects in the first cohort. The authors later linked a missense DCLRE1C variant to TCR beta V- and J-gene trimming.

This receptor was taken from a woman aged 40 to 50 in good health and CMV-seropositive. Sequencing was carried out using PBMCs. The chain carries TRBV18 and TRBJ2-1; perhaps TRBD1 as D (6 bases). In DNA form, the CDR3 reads TGTGCCAGCTCCCCCCAAGGGGGCTCCTACAATGAGCAGTTCTTC. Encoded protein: CASSPQGGSYNEQFF.